This T cell receptor (beta chain) was obtained from a study of graft-versus-host responses after intestinal transplantation. Study background: Anti-thymocyte globulin served as induction for all recipients, who then took tacrolimus and steroids for about 3 years.

This clone was picked up one time. Measured with immunoSEQ multiplex PCR; TCRdb has only the in-frame clones, and not every one. Of under 20,000 clones listed, about 87% were seen once; the top ten hold around 6.6%. Germline loops: CDR1 LGHNA, CDR2 YSLEER. V shed 3 bases and J 1 base; nucleotides not matched to a gene: 10. This CDR3 is 19 amino acids long. The source is a human patient who received an intestinal transplant, so some T cells may come from the graft donor. The chain carries TRBV4-3 and TRBJ2-3; 13 nucleotides agree with TRBD2. The specimen comprised bone marrow, sampled more than 120 days after intestinal transplantation. For the CDR3, the DNA is TGCGCCAGCAGCCAGCGTCCGGGACTAGCGGGAAGGGGCACAGATACGCAGTATTTT. It is translated as CASSQRPGLAGRGTDTQYF.